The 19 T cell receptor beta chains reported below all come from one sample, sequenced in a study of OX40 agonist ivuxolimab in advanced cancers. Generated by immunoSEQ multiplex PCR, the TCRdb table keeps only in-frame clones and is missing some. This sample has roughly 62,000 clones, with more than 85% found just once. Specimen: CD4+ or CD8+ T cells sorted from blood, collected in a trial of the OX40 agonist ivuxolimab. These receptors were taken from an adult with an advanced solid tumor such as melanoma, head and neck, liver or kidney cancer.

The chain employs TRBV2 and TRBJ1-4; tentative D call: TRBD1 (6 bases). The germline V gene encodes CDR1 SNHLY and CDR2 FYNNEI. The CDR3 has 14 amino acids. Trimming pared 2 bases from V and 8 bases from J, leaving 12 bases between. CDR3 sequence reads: CASSELGGGEKLFF. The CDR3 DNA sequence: TGTGCCAGCAGTGAATTGGGGGGCGGGGAAAAACTGTTTTTT.

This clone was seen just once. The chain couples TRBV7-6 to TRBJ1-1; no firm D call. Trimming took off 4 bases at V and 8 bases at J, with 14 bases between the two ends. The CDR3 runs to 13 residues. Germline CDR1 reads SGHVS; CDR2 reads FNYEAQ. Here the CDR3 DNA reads TGTGCCAGCAGCTCAGGCCCCAAACGGGAAGCTTTCTTT. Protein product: CASSSGPKREAFF.

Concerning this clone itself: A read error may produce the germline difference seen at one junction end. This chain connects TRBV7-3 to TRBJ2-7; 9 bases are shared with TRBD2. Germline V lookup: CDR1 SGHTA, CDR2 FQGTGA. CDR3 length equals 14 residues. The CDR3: CAISRDRLAAEQYF. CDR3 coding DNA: TGTGCCATCAGCCGGGACAGACTAGCGGCCGAGCAGTACTTC.

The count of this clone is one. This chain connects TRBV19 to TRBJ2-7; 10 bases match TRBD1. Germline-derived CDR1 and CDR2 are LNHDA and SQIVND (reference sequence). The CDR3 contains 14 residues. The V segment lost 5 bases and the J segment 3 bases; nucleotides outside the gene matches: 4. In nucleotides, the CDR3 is TGTGCCAGTAGTCCGGGACAGGGGAACTACGAGCAGTACTTC. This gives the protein CASSPGQGNYEQYF.

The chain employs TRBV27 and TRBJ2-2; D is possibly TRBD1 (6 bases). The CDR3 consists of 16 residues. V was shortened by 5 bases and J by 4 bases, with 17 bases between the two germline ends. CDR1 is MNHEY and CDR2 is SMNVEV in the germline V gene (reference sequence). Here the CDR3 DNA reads TGTGCCAGCAGTGGTACAGGGAGCCCTGCCACCGGGGAGCTGTTTTTT. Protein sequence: CASSGTGSPATGELFF.

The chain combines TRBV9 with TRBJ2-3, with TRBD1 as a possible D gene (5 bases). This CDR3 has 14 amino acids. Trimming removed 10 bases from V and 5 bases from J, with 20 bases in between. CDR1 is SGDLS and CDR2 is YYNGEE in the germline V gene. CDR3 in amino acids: CAGAEGVKGDTQYF. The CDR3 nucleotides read TGTGCCGGGGCCGAAGGAGTTAAAGGAGATACGCAGTATTTT.

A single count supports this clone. CDR3 in DNA: TGTGCCTGGAGTGGACAGGGTTTGACGCGGGAAAAACTGTTTTTT. Translating it yields CAWSGQGLTREKLFF. The J gene is TRBJ1-4, the V gene TRBV30, with 7 nucleotides matching TRBD1. The CDR3 is 15 amino acids. The germline V gene has CDR1 GTSNPN and CDR2 SVGIG (reference sequence). The trim removed 1 base at V and 8 bases at J, leaving 10 bases unmatched. The variable domain in full, completed from reference TRBV30 and TRBJ1-4, reads SQTIHQWPATLVQPVGSPLSLECTVEGTSNPNLYWYRQAAGRGLQLLFYSVGIGQISSEVPQNLSASRPQDRQFILSSKKLLLSDSGFYLCAWSGQGLTREKLFFGSGTQLSVL.

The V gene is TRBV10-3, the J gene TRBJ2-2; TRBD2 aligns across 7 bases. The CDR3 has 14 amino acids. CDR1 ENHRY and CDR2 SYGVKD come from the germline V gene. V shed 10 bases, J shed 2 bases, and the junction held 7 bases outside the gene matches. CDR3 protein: CANRRDYNTGELFF. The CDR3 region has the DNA TGTGCCAACCGCCGGGACTATAACACCGGGGAGCTGTTTTTT.

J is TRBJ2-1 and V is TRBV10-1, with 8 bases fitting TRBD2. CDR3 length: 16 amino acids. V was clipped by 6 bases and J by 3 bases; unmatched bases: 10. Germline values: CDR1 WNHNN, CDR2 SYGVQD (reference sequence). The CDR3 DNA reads TGCGCCAGCAGCCCCTCCGGTCTAGCGGGCTACAATGAGCAGTTCTTC. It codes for CASSPSGLAGYNEQFF.

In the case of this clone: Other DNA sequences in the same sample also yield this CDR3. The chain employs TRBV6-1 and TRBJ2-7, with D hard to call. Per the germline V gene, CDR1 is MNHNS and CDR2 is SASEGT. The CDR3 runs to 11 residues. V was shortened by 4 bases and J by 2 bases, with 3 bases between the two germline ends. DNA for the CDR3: TGTGCCAGCAGTGCCACCTACGAGCAGTACTTC. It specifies CASSATYEQYF.

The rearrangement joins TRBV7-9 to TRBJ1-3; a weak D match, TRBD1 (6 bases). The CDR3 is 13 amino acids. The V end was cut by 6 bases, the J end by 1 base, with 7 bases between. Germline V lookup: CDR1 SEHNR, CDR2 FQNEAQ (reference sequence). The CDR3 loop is CASRQGSGNTIYF. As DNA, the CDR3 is TGTGCCAGCAGGCAGGGGTCTGGAAACACCATATATTTT.

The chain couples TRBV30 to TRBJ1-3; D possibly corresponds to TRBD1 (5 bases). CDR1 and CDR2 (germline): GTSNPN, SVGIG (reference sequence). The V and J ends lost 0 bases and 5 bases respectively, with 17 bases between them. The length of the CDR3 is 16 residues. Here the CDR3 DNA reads TGTGCCTGGAGTGTTTGGACCCACGGGGACCGAAACACCATATATTTT. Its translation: CAWSVWTHGDRNTIYF.

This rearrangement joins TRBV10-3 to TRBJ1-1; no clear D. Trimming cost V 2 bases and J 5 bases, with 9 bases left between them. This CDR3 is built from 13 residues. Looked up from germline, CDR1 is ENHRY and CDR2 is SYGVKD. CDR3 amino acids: CAISENRETEAFF. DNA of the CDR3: TGTGCCATCAGTGAGAACCGGGAGACTGAAGCTTTCTTT.

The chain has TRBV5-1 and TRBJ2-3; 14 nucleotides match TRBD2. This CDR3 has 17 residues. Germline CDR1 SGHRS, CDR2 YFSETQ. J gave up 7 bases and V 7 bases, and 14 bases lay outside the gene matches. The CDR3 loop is CASQTRTSGGLMYTQYF. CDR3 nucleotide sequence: TGCGCCAGCCAAACGAGGACTAGCGGGGGGTTAATGTATACGCAGTATTTT.

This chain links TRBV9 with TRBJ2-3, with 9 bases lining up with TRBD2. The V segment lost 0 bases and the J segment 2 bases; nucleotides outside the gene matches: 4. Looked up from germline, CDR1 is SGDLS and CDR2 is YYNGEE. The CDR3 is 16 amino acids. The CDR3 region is CASSVGTSGHTDTQYF. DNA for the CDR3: TGTGCCAGCAGCGTAGGAACTAGCGGGCACACAGATACGCAGTATTTT.

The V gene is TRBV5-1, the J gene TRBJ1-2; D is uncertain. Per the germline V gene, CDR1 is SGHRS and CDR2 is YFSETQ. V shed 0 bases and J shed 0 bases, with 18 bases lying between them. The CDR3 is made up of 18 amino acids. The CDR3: CASSLEGPWRAANYGYTF. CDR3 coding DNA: TGCGCCAGCAGCTTGGAGGGCCCCTGGAGGGCTGCTAACTATGGCTACACCTTC.

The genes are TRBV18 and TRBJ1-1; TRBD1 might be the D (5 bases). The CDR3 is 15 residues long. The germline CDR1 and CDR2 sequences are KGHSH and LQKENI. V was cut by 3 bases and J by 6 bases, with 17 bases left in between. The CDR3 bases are TGTGCCAGCTCACCGGCCGGGACCCGCGGCGCTGAAGCTTTCTTT. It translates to CASSPAGTRGAEAFF.

CDR3 nucleotides: TGTGCCAGCAGAGACAGGGCCGGACACGGGGAGCTGTTTTTT. It yields the protein CASRDRAGHGELFF. V usage is TRBV6-1 and J usage is TRBJ2-2; 7 nucleotides align to TRBD1. Germline V CDR1 and CDR2: MNHNS, SASEGT. V gave up 6 bases and J gave up 7 bases; unmatched junction bases: 8. The CDR3 totals 14 residues.

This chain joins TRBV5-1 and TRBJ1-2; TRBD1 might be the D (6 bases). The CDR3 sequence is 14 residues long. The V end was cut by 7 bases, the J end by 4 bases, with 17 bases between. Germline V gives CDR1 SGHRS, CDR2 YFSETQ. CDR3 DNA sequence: TGCGCCAGCGGGCACCGGGACAAATCCTATGGCTACACCTTC. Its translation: CASGHRDKSYGYTF.